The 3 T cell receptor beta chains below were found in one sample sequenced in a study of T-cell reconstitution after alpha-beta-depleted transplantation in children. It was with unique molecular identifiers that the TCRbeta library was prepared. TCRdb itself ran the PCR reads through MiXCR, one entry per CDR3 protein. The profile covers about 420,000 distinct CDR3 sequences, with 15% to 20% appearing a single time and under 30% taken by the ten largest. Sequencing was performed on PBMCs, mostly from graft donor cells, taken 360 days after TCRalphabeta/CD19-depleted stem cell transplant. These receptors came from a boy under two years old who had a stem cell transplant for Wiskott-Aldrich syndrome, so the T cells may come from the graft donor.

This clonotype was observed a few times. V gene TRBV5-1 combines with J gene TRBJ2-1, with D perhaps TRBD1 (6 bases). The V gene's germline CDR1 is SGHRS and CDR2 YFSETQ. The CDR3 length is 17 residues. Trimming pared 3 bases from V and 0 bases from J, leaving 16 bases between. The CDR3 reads CASSSFYLDSSYNEQFF. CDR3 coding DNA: TGCGCCAGCAGCTCTTTTTACCTGGACAGCTCCTACAATGAGCAGTTCTTC. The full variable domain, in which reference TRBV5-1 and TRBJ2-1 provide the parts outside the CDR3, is KAGVTQTPRYLIKTRGQQVTLSCSPISGHRSVSWYQQTPGQGLQFLFEYFSETQRNKGNFPGRFSGRQFSNSRSEMNVSTLELGDSALYLCASSSFYLDSSYNEQFFGPGTRLTVL.

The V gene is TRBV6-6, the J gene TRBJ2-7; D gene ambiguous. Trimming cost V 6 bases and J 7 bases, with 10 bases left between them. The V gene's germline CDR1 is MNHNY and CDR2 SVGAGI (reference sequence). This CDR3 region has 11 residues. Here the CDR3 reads CASSFRKEQYF. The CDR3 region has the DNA TGTGCCAGCAGCTTTCGGAAAGAGCAGTACTTC.

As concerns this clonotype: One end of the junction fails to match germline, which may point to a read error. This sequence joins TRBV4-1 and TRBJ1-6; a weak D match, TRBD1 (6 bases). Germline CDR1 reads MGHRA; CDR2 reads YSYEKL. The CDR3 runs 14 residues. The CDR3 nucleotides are TGCGCCAGCAGCCAAGGGGACACCATTTCAACCCTCCACTTT. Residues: CASSQGDTISTLHF.